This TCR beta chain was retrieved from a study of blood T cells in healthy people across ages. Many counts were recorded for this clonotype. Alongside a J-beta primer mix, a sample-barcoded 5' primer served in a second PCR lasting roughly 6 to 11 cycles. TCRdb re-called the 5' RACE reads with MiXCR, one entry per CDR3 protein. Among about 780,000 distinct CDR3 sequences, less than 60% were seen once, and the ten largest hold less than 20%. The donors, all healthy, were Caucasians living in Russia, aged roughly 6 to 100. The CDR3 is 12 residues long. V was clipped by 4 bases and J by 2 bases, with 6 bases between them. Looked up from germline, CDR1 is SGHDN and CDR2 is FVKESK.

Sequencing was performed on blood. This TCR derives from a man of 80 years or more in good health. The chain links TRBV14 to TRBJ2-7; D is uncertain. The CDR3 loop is CASSPLTYEQYF. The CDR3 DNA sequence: TGTGCCAGCAGCCCACTAACCTACGAGCAGTACTTC.